This TCR beta chain was observed in a study of HIV-infected patients and healthy controls. The CDR3 runs to 15 residues. V gave up 1 base and J gave up 4 bases; unmatched junction bases: 4. The V gene's germline CDR1 is SGHTA and CDR2 FQGNSA. Overall study findings and caveats: MAIT alpha-chain CDR3s were frequent in healthy controls, depleted in HIV+. Size-matching overweighted rare events from HIV-infected data when comparing patients with controls.

cDNA was made from approximately 0.55 ug RNA using alpha and beta constant primers. Alpha and beta chain libraries were made separately by chain-specific third strand synthesis with multiplexing indices. Via MiXCR, TCRdb re-called the 5' RACE reads, giving one row per CDR3 protein. The repertoire has under 20,000 distinct CDR3 sequences, over 5% of them found once; the top ten carry about 2%. All unsorted peripheral T cells were captured because whole blood was used without fractionation. This clonotype was picked up many times. What it binds is not known. This TCR derives from an adult in good health. The material sequenced was blood. The chain uses TRBV7-2 and TRBJ1-5, with 7 bases fitting TRBD1. The CDR3 loop reads CASSLDRGRNQPQHF. The CDR3 DNA reads TGTGCCAGCAGCTTAGACAGGGGAAGGAATCAGCCCCAGCATTTT.